This TCR beta chain was identified during a study of T-cell memory formation after mild COVID-19. TCRdb independently ran MiXCR on the 5' RACE reads; one entry per CDR3 protein. The table shows about 110,000 distinct CDR3 sequences, with approximately 17% occurring only once. The clonotype was recovered from an adult woman who had mild COVID-19 (a few samples of this study predate the infection). Cell type and time point are not known. Material for sequencing was PBMCs or a T cell subset sorted from them (not recorded which).

This CDR3 reads CSVDRPGQGRYEQYF. DNA of the CDR3: TGCAGCGTTGACCGCCCCGGACAGGGTCGGTACGAGCAGTACTTC. V and J are TRBV29-1 and TRBJ2-7, with 8 bases lining up with TRBD1. Germline assignment: CDR1 SQVTM and CDR2 ANQGSEA. The CDR3 length is 15 residues. V was clipped by 3 bases and J by 4 bases; unmatched bases: 11.